This T cell receptor beta chain was obtained from a study of blood T cell repertoires in COVID-19. About the research overall: Samples came from the United States, Italy and Spain, spanning acute and convalescent COVID-19. From T cells, B-cell-depleted T cells, or PBMCs came the material, which was cDNA or gDNA.

V lost 7 bases to trimming and J lost 9 bases; unmatched junction nucleotides: 10. This CDR3 region has 15 residues. CDR1 is SNHLY, CDR2 FYNNEI, per germline. Source study methods: Reference gene primer amplification gave nucleated cell count estimates. The data were produced by immunoSEQ multiplex PCR, yet TCRdb's version contains in-frame clones alone and is incomplete. V, J and clone size were drawn from that table, and D and trimming were deduced from the DNA. The sample lists some 270,000 clones, over 80% occurring once. Sample: peripheral blood. The rearrangement joins TRBV2 to TRBJ1-6; 9 bases line up with TRBD1. The receptor was derived from a woman aged 40 to 55 who had recovered from COVID-19. The DNA of the CDR3 is TGTGCCAGCACCCCGAGACAGGGGGTTAGTTCACCCCTCCACTTT. Protein sequence: CASTPRQGVSSPLHF.